This T cell receptor beta chain was sequenced in a study of blood T cell repertoires in COVID-19. At the level of the study: PBMCs, B-cell-depleted T cells, or T cells were the source of the cDNA or gDNA that made up the material.

This CDR3 has 15 residues. The germline gives CDR1 MNHEY, CDR2 SVGAGI. V was cut by 0 bases and J by 2 bases, with 10 bases left in between. As processed by the authors: Reference gene primers were amplified, and this amplification served to estimate nucleated cell counts. TCRdb keeps only in-frame clones here, not all; method: immunoSEQ multiplex PCR. That table is the source of V, J and clone size, and D and trimming were worked out from the DNA. The data contain fewer than 350,000 clones, 88% of them singletons. In assigning cohorts, the study relied on participant-reported clinical history. Two negative PCRs, clearance, or symptom resolution were required of recovered Cohort 3 donors.

The chain links TRBV6-5 to TRBJ1-2; TRBD1 might be the D (5 bases). The specimen was PBMCs or T cells enriched from blood (not recorded which). This sequence was found in a woman in her twenties or thirties who had recovered from COVID-19. The DNA of the CDR3 is TGTGCCAGCAGTTACTCGCGGGGGTTCAACTATGGCTACACCTTC. Its protein product is CASSYSRGFNYGYTF.